The T cell receptor (beta chain) under discussion was sequenced for a study of blood T cell repertoires in COVID-19. This clone was seen only once. Per the original data handling: Estimation of nucleated cell counts was performed using reference gene primer amplification. Repertoires were generated with immunoSEQ multiplex PCR, while TCRdb's copy carries only in-frame clones and drops some. V and J calls and clone size are copied from that table; D and trimming were computed from the DNA. Here the sample spans about 170,000 clones, about 90% being singletons. Grouping used clinical history reported by participants in a survey and questionnaire. V lost 4 bases and J 2 bases, leaving 10 bases between the germline ends. This CDR3 is built from 13 residues. Germline values: CDR1 SGHNT, CDR2 YYREEE (reference sequence).

The V gene is TRBV5-4, the J gene TRBJ2-7; possibly TRBD2 for D (5 bases). The sequencing input was PBMCs or T cells enriched from blood (not recorded which). The sequence derives from a woman aged 45-59 years who had recovered from COVID-19. Written as DNA, the CDR3 is TGTGCCAGCAGCCGTGGGAGTACCTACGAGCAGTACTTC. Protein product: CASSRGSTYEQYF.